The next 16 T cell receptor beta chains were all read from a single sample in a study of T cell repertoires in cytomegalovirus infection. TCRdb reprocessed the reads via MiXCR and lists one record per CDR3 protein. The table includes about 890,000 distinct CDR3 sequences, under 40% detected once. No antigen has been assigned to these receptors. This specimen was cultured CD8+ T cells from PBMCs, taken from culture after CMV antigen stimulation. The receptor set was obtained from a human donor in good health (CMV status not recorded). Some clones in this sample may be carry-over from other donors' samples.

This clonotype was recorded many times. The chain carries TRBV12-3 or TRBV12-4 and TRBJ1-1, with D tentatively TRBD1 (6 bases). The CDR3 spans 14 residues. The V and J ends lost 4 bases and 1 base respectively, with 10 bases between them. The CDR3, as DNA: TGTGCCAGCAGTTCGCAACAGGGGAACACTGAAGCTTTCTTT. As protein: CASSSQQGNTEAFF.

This clonotype occurred a few times. The chain joins TRBV24-1 to TRBJ2-1; perhaps TRBD1 as D (5 bases). CDR3 length equals 13 residues. V was trimmed by 5 bases and J by 5 bases, leaving 9 bases between them. In germline, CDR1 is KGHDR, CDR2 SFDVKD. The CDR3 DNA is TGTGCCACCAGTGTGGGGCTTAACAATGAGCAGTTCTTC. Amino acid sequence: CATSVGLNNEQFF.

The table lists this clonotype with a few counts. The genes are TRBV2 and TRBJ1-5; no clear D gene. This CDR3 has 15 residues. V lost 5 bases, J lost 4 bases, and 15 bases lay in between. Germline-derived CDR1 and CDR2 are SNHLY and FYNNEI. CDR3 protein: CASSIRADPNQPQHF. CDR3 sequence (DNA): TGTGCCAGCAGTATCCGGGCCGACCCGAATCAGCCCCAGCATTTT.

The chain recombines TRBV2 with TRBJ2-7, with D perhaps TRBD2 (7 bases). This CDR3 is 14 amino acids long. The V end was cut by 9 bases, the J end by 5 bases, with 20 bases between. Germline-derived CDR1 and CDR2 are SNHLY and FYNNEI. The CDR3 DNA reads as TGTGCCAGTGGGGAGGGGGGGCCTCTCCACGAGCAGTACGTC. Protein sequence: CASGEGGPLHEQYV.

This clonotype has more than one count but fewer than ten. The chain couples TRBV10-3 to TRBJ1-1, with D tentatively TRBD1 (6 bases). There are 12 residues in the CDR3. V lost 2 bases to trimming and J lost 11 bases, with 12 bases between them. Germline V gene lookup returns CDR1 ENHRY and CDR2 SYGVKD. In DNA form, the CDR3 reads TGTGCCATCAGTGAGGGGGGGCGCACGGCTTTCTTT. This sequence encodes CAISEGGRTAFF.

The chain combines TRBV4-2 with TRBJ2-3; 10 bases are a match to TRBD2. V shed 0 bases and J 4 bases; nucleotides not matched to a gene: 7. Germline V gene sequence: CDR1 LGHNA, CDR2 YNFKEQ. The CDR3 consists of 17 residues. As DNA, the CDR3 is TGTGCCAGCAGCCAAGATCCGAGCGGGGGGGCTTCAGATACGCAGTATTTT. Protein product: CASSQDPSGGASDTQYF.

The rearrangement links TRBV27 to TRBJ2-7; possibly TRBD2 for D (5 bases). Trimming removed 6 bases from V and 3 bases from J, with 15 bases in between. The germline V gene encodes CDR1 MNHEY and CDR2 SMNVEV (reference sequence). This CDR3 is built from 14 residues. The DNA of the CDR3 is TGTGCCAGCAGCGAGGACCCGAGGGTCTACGAGCAGTACTTC. Its translation is CASSEDPRVYEQYF.

This clonotype was recorded a few times. The chain employs TRBV10-2 and TRBJ1-6; no definite D call. There are 16 residues in the CDR3. CDR1 is WSHSY and CDR2 is SAAADI in the germline V gene. V dropped 4 bases and J dropped 1 base, with 11 bases sitting between them. The CDR3 loop is CASSVYPASYNSPLHF. The CDR3 DNA reads as TGCGCCAGCAGTGTGTACCCGGCTTCCTATAATTCACCCCTCCACTTT.

V usage is TRBV7-2 and J usage is TRBJ1-1; TRBD1 aligns across 9 bases. Germline lookup yields CDR1 SGHTA and CDR2 FQGNSA. The CDR3 loop spans 16 amino acids. V lost 5 bases and J lost 8; bases outside the gene matches: 15. The CDR3 DNA follows: TGTGCCAGCAGCAAGGGGACAGGGTTTTTAGAGCGCGAAGCTTTCTTT. Residues: CASSKGTGFLEREAFF.

This clonotype was detected a few times. The chain is built from TRBV6-8 and TRBJ1-1; the D is unclear. Per germline, CDR1 MNHGY and CDR2 SAAAGT. The germline V and J ends were trimmed by 2 bases and 1 base, with 11 bases remaining between them. There are 15 residues in the CDR3. CDR3 sequence (DNA): TGTGCCAGCAGTTACCCCCGGGATAGGAACACTGAAGCTTTCTTT. Protein product: CASSYPRDRNTEAFF.

The V gene is TRBV6-6, the J gene TRBJ2-7; TRBD1 agrees at 8 bases. The V segment lost 2 bases and the J segment 3 bases; nucleotides outside the gene matches: 3. Germline CDR1 is MNHNY and CDR2 is SVGAGI (reference sequence). This CDR3 spans 14 amino acids. CDR3 nucleotides: TGTGCCAGCAGTTACGGGGGACAGGACTACGAGCAGTACGTC. Its translation is CASSYGGQDYEQYV.

A few counts support this clonotype. This chain links TRBV7-9 with TRBJ1-4, with D unresolved. The CDR3 spans 14 residues. The germline V and J ends were trimmed by 4 bases and 4 bases, with 10 bases remaining between them. Germline values: CDR1 SEHNR, CDR2 FQNEAQ (reference sequence). The CDR3 sequence is CASSSVSINEKLFF. The CDR3 nucleotides read TGTGCCAGCAGCTCCGTTTCTATTAATGAAAAACTGTTTTTT.

This clonotype was picked up one time. The chain joins TRBV12-3 or TRBV12-4 to TRBJ2-2; no clear D gene. Trimming took off 3 bases at V and 6 bases at J, with 8 bases between the two ends. The CDR3 contains 13 residues. CDR3 DNA sequence: TGTGCCAGCAGTTTCGGATGGGCCGGGGAGCTGTTTTTT. Encoded protein: CASSFGWAGELFF.

This clonotype was counted a few times. V is TRBV19 and J is TRBJ1-2; D is uncertain. V lost 0 bases to trimming and J lost 4 bases, with 6 bases between them. The CDR3 is made up of 13 amino acids. The germline V gene encodes CDR1 LNHDA and CDR2 SQIVND (reference sequence). The CDR3 sequence: CASSIEVFYGYTF. The CDR3 nucleotides are TGTGCCAGTAGTATAGAAGTGTTCTATGGCTACACCTTC.

The sample holds many counts of this clonotype. V and J are TRBV12-3 or TRBV12-4 and TRBJ1-1, with D unresolved. V dropped 7 bases and J dropped 0 bases, with 6 bases sitting between them. The CDR3 length is 12 residues. The CDR3 sequence: CASTILNTEAFF. The DNA of the CDR3 is TGTGCCAGCACTATATTGAACACTGAAGCTTTCTTT.

This clonotype has just a few counts. V usage is TRBV12-3 or TRBV12-4 and J usage is TRBJ1-1; D is ambiguous. This CDR3 region has 11 residues. Trimming removed 9 bases from V and 2 bases from J, with 7 bases in between. CDR3 sequence reads: CASMYNTEAFF. Here the CDR3 DNA reads TGTGCCAGTATGTATAACACTGAAGCTTTCTTT.